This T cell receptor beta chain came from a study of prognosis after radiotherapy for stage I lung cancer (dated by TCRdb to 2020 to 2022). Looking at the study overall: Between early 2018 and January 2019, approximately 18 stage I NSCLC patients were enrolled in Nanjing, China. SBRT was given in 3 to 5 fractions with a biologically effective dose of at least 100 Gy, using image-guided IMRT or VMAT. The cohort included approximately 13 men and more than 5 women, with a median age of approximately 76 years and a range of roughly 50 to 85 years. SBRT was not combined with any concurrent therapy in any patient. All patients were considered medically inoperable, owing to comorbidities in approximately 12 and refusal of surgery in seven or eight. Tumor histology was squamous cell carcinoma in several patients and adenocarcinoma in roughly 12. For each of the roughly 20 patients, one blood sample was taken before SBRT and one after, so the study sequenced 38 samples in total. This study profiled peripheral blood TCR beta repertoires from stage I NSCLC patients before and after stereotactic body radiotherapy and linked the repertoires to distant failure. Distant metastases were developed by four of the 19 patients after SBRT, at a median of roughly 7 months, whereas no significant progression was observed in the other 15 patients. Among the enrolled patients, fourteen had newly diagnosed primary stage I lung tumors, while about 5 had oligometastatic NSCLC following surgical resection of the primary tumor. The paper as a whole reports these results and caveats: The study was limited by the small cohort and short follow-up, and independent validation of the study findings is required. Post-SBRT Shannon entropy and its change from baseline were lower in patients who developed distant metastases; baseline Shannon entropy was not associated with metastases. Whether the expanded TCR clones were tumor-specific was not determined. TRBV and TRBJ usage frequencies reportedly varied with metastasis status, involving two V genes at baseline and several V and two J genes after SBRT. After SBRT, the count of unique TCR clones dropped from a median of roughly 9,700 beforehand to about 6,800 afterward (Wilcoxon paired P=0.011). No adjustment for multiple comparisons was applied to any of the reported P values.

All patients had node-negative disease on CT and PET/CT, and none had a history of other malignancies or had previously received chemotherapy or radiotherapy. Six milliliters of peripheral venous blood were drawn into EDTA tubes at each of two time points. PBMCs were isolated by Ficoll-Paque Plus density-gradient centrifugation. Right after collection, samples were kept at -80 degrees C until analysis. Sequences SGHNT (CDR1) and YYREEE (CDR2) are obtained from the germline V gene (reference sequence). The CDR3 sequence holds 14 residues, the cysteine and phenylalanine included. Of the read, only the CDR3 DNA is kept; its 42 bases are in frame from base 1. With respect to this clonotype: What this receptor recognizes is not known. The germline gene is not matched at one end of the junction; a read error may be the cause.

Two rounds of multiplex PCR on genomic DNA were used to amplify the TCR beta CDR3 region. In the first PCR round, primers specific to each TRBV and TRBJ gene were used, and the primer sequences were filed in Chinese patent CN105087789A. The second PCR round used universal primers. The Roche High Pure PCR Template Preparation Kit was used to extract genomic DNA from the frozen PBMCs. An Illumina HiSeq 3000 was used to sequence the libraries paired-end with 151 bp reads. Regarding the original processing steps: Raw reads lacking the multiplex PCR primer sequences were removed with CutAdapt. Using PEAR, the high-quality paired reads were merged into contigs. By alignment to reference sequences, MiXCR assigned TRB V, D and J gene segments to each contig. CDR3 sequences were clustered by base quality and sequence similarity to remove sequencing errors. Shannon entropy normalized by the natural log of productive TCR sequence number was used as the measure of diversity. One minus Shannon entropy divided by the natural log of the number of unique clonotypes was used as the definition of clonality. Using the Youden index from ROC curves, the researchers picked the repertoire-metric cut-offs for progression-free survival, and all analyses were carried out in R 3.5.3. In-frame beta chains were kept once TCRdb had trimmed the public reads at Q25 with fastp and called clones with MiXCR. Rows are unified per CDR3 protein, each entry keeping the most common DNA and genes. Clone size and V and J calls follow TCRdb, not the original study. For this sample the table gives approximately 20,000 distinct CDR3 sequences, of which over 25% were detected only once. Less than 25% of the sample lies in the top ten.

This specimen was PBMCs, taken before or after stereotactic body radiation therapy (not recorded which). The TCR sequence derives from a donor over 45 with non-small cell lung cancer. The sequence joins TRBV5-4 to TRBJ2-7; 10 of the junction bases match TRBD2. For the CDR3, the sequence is CANSLPSGSYEQYF. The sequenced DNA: TGTGCCAACAGCTTGCCTAGCGGGAGCTACGAGCAGTACTTC. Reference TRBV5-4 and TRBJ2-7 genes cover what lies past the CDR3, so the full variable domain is ETGVTQSPTHLIKTRGQQVTLRCSSQSGHNTVSWYQQALGQGPQFIFQYYREEENGRGNFPPRFSGLQFPNYSSELNVNALELDDSALYLCANSLPSGSYEQYFGPGTRLTVT.